This T cell receptor beta chain was sequenced in a study of regulatory T cells in long-lasting Graves disease (dated by TCRdb to the early 2020s). At the level of the whole study: Patients with newly diagnosed Graves' disease had been on antithyroid drugs for under 3 months. Persistent Graves' disease patients were compared with newly diagnosed Graves' disease patients by peripheral blood TCR sequencing and RNA sequencing. The study was registered as a clinical trial and conducted in China. A total of roughly 35 samples were covered by TCR sequencing, comprising roughly 13 persistent and roughly 20 newly diagnosed Graves' disease patients.

Receptor amplification or capture employed multiplex PCR. The sample was run on an Illumina HiSeq 4000. CDR3 regions were amplified by Arm-PCR with iRepertoire HTBI primers to construct TCR beta libraries. Before sequencing, the PCR products underwent gel purification. Per the original workflow: Across samples, 60 to 70 TRBV and 12 to 15 TRBJ segments were identified and used for gene usage analysis of CDR3 amino acid clonotypes. Filtered high-quality paired reads were merged into contigs using COPE and FqMerger. BLAST was used to align contigs to IMGT TRBV, TRBD and TRBJ reference genes, with CDR3 defined following IMGT. Highly expanded clones were defined as clonotypes with a frequency above 0.1%. Shannon entropy was used to measure repertoire diversity, and the Gini coefficient was used to measure V-J evenness. A clonotype was considered public if more than one individual shared it. TCRdb reran the public reads through fastp at Q25 and MiXCR, keeping productive beta chains. Entries that share a CDR3 protein sequence are merged under the most common genes and DNA. The V and J calls follow TCRdb's processing rather than the paper's. The sample table records more than 300,000 distinct CDR3 sequences; roughly 10% of these occur just once. Jointly, the top ten make up 15% to 20% of the sample.

This sample's time point label indicates: newly diagnosed GD, antithyroid drugs for less than 3 months. For both TCR sequencing and RNA sequencing, RNA was extracted from PBMCs using TRIzol. Graves' disease was diagnosed according to American Thyroid Association guidelines. Patients were recruited from an endocrinology department in Xi'an, China. Each patient gave around 9 milliliters of peripheral blood, collected in an EDTA anticoagulant tube. Ficoll Paque Plus density gradient separation was used to isolate PBMCs, and no additional T cell sorting was done. An Agilent 2100 Bioanalyzer and agarose gel were used to check RNA quality, and a NanoDrop 2000 was used to measure RNA concentration. The research as a whole found: The study examined only peripheral blood because the primary lesion, thyroid tissue, could not be accessed. Sequencing and analysis were limited to the TCR beta chain. The authors noted that the small sample size was a limitation that may lower accuracy. Persistent patients shared more public clonotypes among themselves (around 2,800) than newly diagnosed patients did (approximately 970). TRBV28, TRBJ1-2 and TRBJ2-5 were preferentially used in persistent disease, while TRBV20-1 and TRBJ2-1 were favored in newly diagnosed disease. Lower TCR Shannon entropy and fewer highly expanded clones were observed in persistent Graves' disease patients than in newly diagnosed patients, which suggested clonal expansion.

This clonotype was detected ten times or more. What this receptor recognizes is not known. The record has no base qualities; no much larger clone is one base away. From the cysteine up to the phenylalanine, the CDR3 has a length of 15 residues. Only the CDR3 DNA stays, 45 bases, in frame from base 1. V is shortened by 4 bases, J by 7 bases, and the region joining them spans 17 bases. Taken from the germline V gene, the CDR1 and CDR2 loops are MNHNS and SASEGT. These same data were also listed under a study on T cells in Graves' hyperthyroidism and ophthalmopathy. The other study reports the following: Graves' hyperthyroidism was defined as stable when no progression to ophthalmopathy occurred over 18 months of follow-up. Hyperthyroidism patients were newly diagnosed, had a disease duration of under 2 months, and were aged 18 to 65 years. Any patient with an uncontrolled infection, another autoimmune disease, pregnancy or lactation was excluded. Clinical symptoms, serum thyroxine and TRAb, thyroid ultrasound, and orbital computed tomography formed the basis for the diagnoses. The TCR CDR3 was subjected to a first round of RT-PCR using the HTBI primer set and the Qiagen OneStep RT-PCR kit. Most expanded thyroid clonotypes (frequency above 0.001) were also found in blood, which suggests that blood repertoires may mirror thyroid immune responses. Ophthalmopathy was separated from stable hyperthyroidism by a 13 V-J signature model, with over 85% sensitivity and about 81% specificity obtained in cross-validation and 80%/75% obtained in testing. In validation, the model predicted progression to ophthalmopathy with approximately 71% sensitivity and around 72% specificity, a median of 6.5 months before onset. To identify TCR V-J signatures that set the groups apart, the researchers used a discovery cohort of more than 95 patients, made up of 40 to 45 with Graves' ophthalmopathy and some 55 with stable Graves' hyperthyroidism. An independent validation cohort of some 18 hyperthyroidism patients and 17 patients who later progressed to ophthalmopathy tested prospective prediction of ophthalmopathy. The 75 to 100 discovery patients were randomly split 7:3 into training and test sets. In six Graves' hyperthyroidism patients, the study also compared T-cell repertoires from thyroid tissue with T-cell repertoires from blood. After sampling, hyperthyroidism patients received methimazole starting at 30 mg daily, and ophthalmopathy patients received high-dose intravenous methylprednisolone. Libraries were constructed in a second round of multiplex PCR, after which size selection and purification were carried out. Sequencing of the libraries was done on an Illumina HiSeq2000 using paired-end 100 bp reads. SOAPnuke was used to process the raw data, throwing out any read that contained adapters or uncalled bases, had a mean Phred below 15, or lacked an exact constant-primer or identifier match. COPE v1.2.5 was used to merge the high-quality paired reads, and each unique nucleotide sequence was defined as a clonotype. MiTCR v1.1 was used to align the clonotypes against IMGT TRBV, TRBD and TRBJ reference segments. The analysis was restricted to V-J combinations with a frequency above 0.0001, which together covered roughly 99% of the repertoires. The TCS score was defined as the ratio of F50 (clonal expansion) to E x V (chaos), calculated using BLOSUM62-based TCRdist between CDR3 peptides within each V-J. Welch's t-statistics and random forest reduced 450 to 600 V-J features to roughly 13, which were used in a naive Bayes classifier (R e1071). Sample size was not statistically predetermined, and blinding of investigators to group allocation was not performed. TCR Vbeta CDR3 sequencing of 130 to 150 peripheral blood samples (43 ophthalmopathy, 75 or so hyperthyroidism and approximately 17 progressor patients) is reported in the paper.

The sequenced sample was peripheral blood mononuclear cells (PBMCs), obtained at new diagnosis, from a patient treated with antithyroid drugs. This receptor was obtained from a woman under 30 with Graves disease. Donor details come from another sample of the same person, matched by shared clones. This sequence uses TRBV6-1 and TRBJ2-1; the D region possibly corresponds to TRBD1 (6 bases align). The CDR3 loop reads CASSGTGILRNEQFF. The nucleotide sequence reads as follows: TGTGCCAGCAGTGGCACAGGGATCCTAAGAAATGAGCAGTTCTTC.